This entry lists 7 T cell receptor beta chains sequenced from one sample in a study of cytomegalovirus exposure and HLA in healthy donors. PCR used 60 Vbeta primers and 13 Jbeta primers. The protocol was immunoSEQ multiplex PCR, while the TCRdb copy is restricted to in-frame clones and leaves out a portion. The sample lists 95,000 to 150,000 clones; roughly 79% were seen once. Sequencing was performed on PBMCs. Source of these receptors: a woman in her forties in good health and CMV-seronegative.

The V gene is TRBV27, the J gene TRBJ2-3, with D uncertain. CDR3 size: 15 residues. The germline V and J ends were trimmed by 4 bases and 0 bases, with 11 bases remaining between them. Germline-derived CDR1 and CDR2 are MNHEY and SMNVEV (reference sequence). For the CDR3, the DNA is TGTGCCAGCAGTTCTTCTTCACTTAGCACAGATACGCAGTATTTT. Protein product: CASSSSSLSTDTQYF.

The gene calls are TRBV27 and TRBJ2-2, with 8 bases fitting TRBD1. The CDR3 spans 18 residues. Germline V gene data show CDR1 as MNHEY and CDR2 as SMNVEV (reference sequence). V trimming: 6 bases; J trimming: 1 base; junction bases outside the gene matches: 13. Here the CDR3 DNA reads TGTGCCAGCAGAAAACCGGGACAGGCCCTGGAGAACACCGGGGAGCTGTTTTTT. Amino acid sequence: CASRKPGQALENTGELFF.

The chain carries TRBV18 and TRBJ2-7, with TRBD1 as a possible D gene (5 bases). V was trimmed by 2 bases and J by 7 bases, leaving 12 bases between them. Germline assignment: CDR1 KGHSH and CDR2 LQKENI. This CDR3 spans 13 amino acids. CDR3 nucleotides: TGTGCCAGCTCACCAGGGGTACAGGCAGAGCAGTACTTC. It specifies CASSPGVQAEQYF.

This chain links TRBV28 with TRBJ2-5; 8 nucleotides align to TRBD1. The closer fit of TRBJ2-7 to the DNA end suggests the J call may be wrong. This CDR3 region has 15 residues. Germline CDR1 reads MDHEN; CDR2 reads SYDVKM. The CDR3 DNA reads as TGTGCCAGCAGTTCTTTGTGGACAGGGCCCCACGAGCAGTACTTC. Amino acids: CASSSLWTGPHEQYF.

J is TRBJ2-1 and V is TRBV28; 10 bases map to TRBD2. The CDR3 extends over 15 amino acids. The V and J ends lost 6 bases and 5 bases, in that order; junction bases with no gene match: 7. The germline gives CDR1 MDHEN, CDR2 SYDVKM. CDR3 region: CASRAYTSGNNEQFF. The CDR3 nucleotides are TGTGCCAGCAGGGCATATACTAGCGGGAACAATGAGCAGTTCTTC.

The CDR3: CASSPRTEANYGYTF. The DNA for the CDR3 is TGTGCCAGCAGTCCTCGGACAGAAGCGAACTATGGCTACACCTTC. The chain employs TRBV27 and TRBJ1-2; possible D gene TRBD1, 6 bases. V was pared by 5 bases and J by 2 bases, with 15 bases between. From germline, CDR1 is MNHEY and CDR2 SMNVEV (reference sequence). The CDR3 covers 15 residues.

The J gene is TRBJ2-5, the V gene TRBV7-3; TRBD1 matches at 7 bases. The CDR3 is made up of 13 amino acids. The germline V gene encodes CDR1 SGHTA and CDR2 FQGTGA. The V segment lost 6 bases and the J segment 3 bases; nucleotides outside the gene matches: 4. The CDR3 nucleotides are TGTGCCAGCAGTCCCCAGGGGGAAGAGACCCAGTACTTC. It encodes CASSPQGEETQYF.